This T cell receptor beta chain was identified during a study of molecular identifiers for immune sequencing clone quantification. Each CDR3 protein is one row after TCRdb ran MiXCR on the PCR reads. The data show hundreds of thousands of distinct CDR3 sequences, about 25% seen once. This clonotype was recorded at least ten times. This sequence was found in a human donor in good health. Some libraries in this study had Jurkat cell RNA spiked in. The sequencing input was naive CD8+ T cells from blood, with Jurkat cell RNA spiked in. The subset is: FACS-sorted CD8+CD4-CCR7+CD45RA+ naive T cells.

The CDR3 DNA reads as TGCAGCGTTGAAACCTGGGGGTATGAGCAAGAGACCCAGTACTTC. Its protein product is CSVETWGYEQETQYF. The chain joins TRBV29-1 to TRBJ2-5, with D tentatively TRBD1 or TRBD2 (5 bases each). Germline V gives CDR1 SQVTM, CDR2 ANQGSEA. Trimming pared 2 bases from V and 2 bases from J, leaving 15 bases between. The CDR3 totals 15 residues.